A single sample is the source of the 15 T cell receptor beta chains below, sequenced in a study of blood T cell repertoires in COVID-19. The assay was immunoSEQ multiplex PCR, and TCRdb's table has in-frame clones only and misses some. In the table there are about 210,000 clones, roughly four fifths of which are singletons. Material: peripheral blood. The receptors originated from a woman aged 35 to 49 with acute or convalescent COVID-19.

V usage is TRBV7-6 and J usage is TRBJ1-5; D remains ambiguous. CDR3 length: 15 residues. The germline gives CDR1 SGHVS, CDR2 FNYEAQ. V was shortened by 5 bases and J by 2 bases, with 13 bases between the two germline ends. The CDR3 sequence is CASSRGGMGNQPQHF. The DNA of the CDR3 is TGTGCCAGCAGCCGAGGAGGGATGGGCAATCAGCCCCAGCATTTT.

The chain has TRBV5-4 and TRBJ2-2, with D possibly matching TRBD2 (6 bases). The CDR3 covers 15 residues. Per germline, CDR1 SGHNT and CDR2 YYREEE (reference sequence). Trimming pared 4 bases from V and 5 bases from J, leaving 15 bases between. This chain's CDR3 is CASSVTGTGTGELFF. For the CDR3, the DNA is TGTGCCAGCAGCGTAACCGGGACTGGGACCGGGGAGCTGTTTTTT.

V and J are TRBV11-2 and TRBJ2-7, with 8 bases that match TRBD1. This CDR3 comprises 15 residues. Germline V gene sequence: CDR1 SGHAT, CDR2 FQNNGV. The V and J ends lost 0 bases and 5 bases, in that order; junction bases with no gene match: 6. CDR3 region: CASSLDGQGGDEQYF. CDR3 sequence (DNA): TGTGCCAGCAGCTTAGATGGACAGGGCGGGGACGAGCAGTACTTC.

The V gene is TRBV6-2 or TRBV6-3, the J gene TRBJ2-1; 12 bases line up with TRBD2. Germline V gene lookup returns CDR1 MNHEY and CDR2 SVGEGT. This CDR3 has 16 residues. V shed 6 bases and J 8 bases; nucleotides not matched to a gene: 11. CDR3 sequence: CASSRPPSGRADEQFF. The CDR3 DNA reads TGTGCCAGCAGCCGCCCTCCTAGCGGGAGGGCCGATGAGCAGTTCTTC.

The V and J genes are TRBV6-6 and TRBJ2-3; 8 bases align to TRBD2. The V segment lost 2 bases and the J segment 6 bases; nucleotides outside the gene matches: 7. This CDR3 is 15 amino acids long. Germline CDR1 MNHNY, CDR2 SVGAGI (reference sequence). The CDR3 spells CASSYPGLGMDTQYF. The CDR3 nucleotides are TGTGCCAGCAGTTACCCGGGACTAGGCATGGATACGCAGTATTTT.

This sequence joins TRBV29-1 and TRBJ1-2; D is perhaps TRBD1 (5 bases). V lost 5 bases, J lost 7 bases, and 14 bases lay in between. Germline assignment: CDR1 SQVTM and CDR2 ANQGSEA. This CDR3 has 12 amino acids. The CDR3 DNA reads TGCAGCGTTTATGACAGTGGAAGTGGCTACACCTTC. Amino acid sequence: CSVYDSGSGYTF.

V gene TRBV27 combines with J gene TRBJ2-4, with TRBD1 matching over 8 bases. The V gene end was trimmed by 1 base and the J gene end by 5 bases; junction bases not matched to a gene: 7. Germline CDR1 and CDR2: MNHEY and SMNVEV (reference sequence). The CDR3 sequence is 16 residues long. This CDR3 is CASSLWAGGQENIQYF. The CDR3 DNA is TGTGCCAGCAGTTTATGGGCAGGGGGCCAGGAAAACATTCAGTACTTC.

The rearrangement links TRBV9 to TRBJ2-3; 11 bases line up with TRBD2. With V trimmed by 1 base and J by 4 bases, 5 bases remained unmatched. This CDR3 is built from 16 residues. In germline, CDR1 is SGDLS, CDR2 YYNGEE. The CDR3 region has the DNA TGTGCCAGCAGCGTAATTAGCGGGGGGGCCCCAGATACGCAGTATTTT. Translated: CASSVISGGAPDTQYF.

V gene TRBV4-1 combines with J gene TRBJ2-4; tentative D call: TRBD1 (6 bases). The V end lost 0 bases, the J end lost 6 bases, and 9 bases lay between the germline ends. Germline CDR1 MGHRA, CDR2 YSYEKL. The CDR3 runs 14 residues. CDR3: CASSQETGRNIQYF. CDR3 bases: TGCGCCAGCAGCCAAGAAACAGGGAGAAACATTCAGTACTTC.

The rearrangement links TRBV2 to TRBJ2-1; 13 nucleotides align to TRBD2. The V gene end was trimmed by 1 base and the J gene end by 9 bases; junction bases not matched to a gene: 3. This CDR3 contains 15 residues. Germline CDR1 and CDR2: SNHLY and FYNNEI. CDR3 nucleotides: TGTGCCAGCAGTGAAGGGACTAGCGGGAGCTCTGAGCAGTTCTTC. Translated: CASSEGTSGSSEQFF.

This chain joins TRBV6-6 and TRBJ2-1; D gene unclear. Germline V lookup: CDR1 MNHNY, CDR2 SVGAGI (reference sequence). The CDR3 is 12 residues long. The V gene lost 5 bases and the J gene lost 3 bases, with 5 bases spanning the gap. The CDR3 reads CASSHGYNEQFF. CDR3 nucleotide sequence: TGTGCCAGCAGTCACGGCTACAATGAGCAGTTCTTC.

This rearrangement joins TRBV18 to TRBJ1-6; D not certain. In germline, CDR1 is KGHSH, CDR2 LQKENI. CDR3 length: 13 amino acids. V was clipped by 3 bases and J by 11 bases, with 11 bases between them. In DNA, the CDR3 is TGTGCCAGCTCACCGATCGACACTGCACCCCTCCACTTT. This sequence encodes CASSPIDTAPLHF.

In its sample, this clone was seen a few times. The chain combines TRBV3-1 (or the pseudogene TRBV3-2) with TRBJ1-6, with TRBD1 identical over 7 bases. Germline assignment: CDR1 LGHDT and CDR2 YNNKEL (reference sequence). The V segment lost 2 bases and the J segment 7 bases; nucleotides outside the gene matches: 5. The CDR3 runs to 15 residues. The CDR3 protein is CASSQQDRRNSPLHF. The CDR3 DNA is TGTGCCAGCAGCCAACAGGACAGGAGGAATTCACCCCTCCACTTT.

The chain combines TRBV29-1 with TRBJ2-3; D uncertain. The V gene lost 0 bases and the J gene lost 0 bases, with 4 bases spanning the gap. This CDR3 is built from 13 residues. CDR1 and CDR2 from the germline V gene are SQVTM and ANQGSEA. The CDR3: CSVEDPSTDTQYF. In nucleotides, the CDR3 is TGCAGCGTTGAAGACCCTAGCACAGATACGCAGTATTTT.

V usage is TRBV30 and J usage is TRBJ1-1; 9 nucleotides agree with TRBD1. This CDR3 has 13 amino acids. V dropped 7 bases and J dropped 3; count of bases not matched to a gene: 6. Germline CDR1 is GTSNPN and CDR2 is SVGIG (reference sequence). CDR3: CAFNGQGYTEAFF. The CDR3 DNA is TGTGCCTTTAACGGACAGGGGTACACTGAAGCTTTCTTT.